This TCR beta chain appears in the sequencing data of a study of regulatory T cells in long-lasting Graves disease. Notes on the study in general: There were preferences for TRBV28, TRBJ1-2 and TRBJ2-5 in persistent disease.

In its sample, this clonotype was seen many times. The antigen is undetermined. HTBI primers from iRepertoire and Arm-PCR of CDR3 regions yielded the TCR beta libraries. TCRdb re-derived calls from the multiplex PCR reads in MiXCR, one entry per CDR3 protein. The sample holds 300,000 to 500,000 distinct CDR3 sequences, less than 25% seen once. Time point noted: persistent/refractory GD, antithyroid drugs over 5 years with positive TRAb. There was RNA extracted from PBMCs, and the TCR library was made from it. EDTA tubes were used for drawing nine milliliters of peripheral blood. The V gene's germline CDR1 is SGHVS and CDR2 FQNEAQ. V lost 1 base and J 1 base, leaving 14 bases between the germline ends. The CDR3 contains 16 residues.

The clonotype originates from a female donor with Graves disease. The sequencing used peripheral blood mononuclear cells (PBMCs), collected when the disease was refractory, from a patient treated with antithyroid drugs. The rearrangement joins TRBV7-8 to TRBJ2-7, with D unresolved. The chain's CDR3 is CASSLGAIGTSYEQYF. CDR3 coding DNA: TGTGCCAGCAGCTTAGGGGCTATCGGAACGTCCTACGAGCAGTACTTC.